The clone carrying this T cell receptor (beta chain) appeared a few times. V was cut by 1 base and J by 4 bases, with 10 bases left in between. The CDR3 is made up of 14 amino acids. These data are taken from a study of T-cell reconstitution after alpha-beta-depleted transplantation in children. During its preparation, the TCRbeta library received unique molecular identifiers. From the PCR reads, TCRdb called clonotypes with MiXCR, one entry per CDR3 protein. The sample lists 250,000 to 350,000 distinct CDR3 sequences, 9.9% occurring once. This receptor was obtained from a human donor who donated a stem cell graft to a child with SCID. The rearrangement joins TRBV12-3 or TRBV12-4 to TRBJ1-1; no firm D call. The sequencing here drew on PBMCs from the stem cell graft donor, taken from the stem cell graft. The DNA for the CDR3 is TGTGCCAGCAGTTTAGGACACCAGGCCACTGAAGCTTTCTTT. It is translated as CASSLGHQATEAFF.